This entry lists 11 T cell receptor beta chains sequenced from one sample in a study of CD8 T cells in Susac syndrome. The authors reverse transcribed roughly 0.5 to 1 ug RNA with random hexamers. TCRdb redid the calling of the immunoSEQ multiplex PCR reads with MiXCR, one entry per CDR3 protein. The sample includes about 120,000 distinct CDR3 sequences, around 94% of them seen just once. Material: CD8+ T cells from PBMCs. The origin of the receptors is a human donor with Susac syndrome.

This clonotype was detected once. The chain recombines TRBV6-1 with TRBJ2-1; TRBD2 might be the D (7 bases). The CDR3 totals 16 residues. CDR1 is MNHNS and CDR2 is SASEGT in the germline V gene. The germline V and J ends were trimmed by 3 bases and 6 bases, with 18 bases remaining between them. CDR3 DNA: TGTGCCAGCAGTGATTGGTTGGCGGGGGCGGTCAATGAGCAGTTCTTC. This encodes CASSDWLAGAVNEQFF.

The chain employs TRBV6-5 and TRBJ1-6; D unclear. This CDR3 comprises 15 residues. Germline V gives CDR1 MNHEY, CDR2 SVGAGI. Trimming pared 3 bases from V and 7 bases from J, leaving 13 bases between. The CDR3 here is CASSYFGGENSPLHF. The CDR3, as DNA: TGTGCCAGCAGTTATTTCGGCGGGGAGAATTCACCCCTCCACTTT.

The chain employs TRBV30 and TRBJ2-5; no clear D gene. Germline V CDR1 and CDR2: GTSNPN, SVGIG (reference sequence). Deletions cut 3 bases from V and 5 bases from J, with 7 bases between. The CDR3 spans 11 residues. The CDR3 loop is CAWSVVETQYF. The CDR3 nucleotides read TGTGCCTGGAGCGTGGTGGAGACCCAGTACTTC.

The rearrangement uses TRBV29-1 and TRBJ2-5, with TRBD1 matching over 7 bases. CDR3 length: 12 amino acids. Germline V gives CDR1 SQVTM, CDR2 ANQGSEA. With V trimmed by 7 bases and J by 2 bases, 4 bases remained unmatched. The CDR3 DNA is TGCAGCGCCTGGGGACAGCAAGAGACCCAGTACTTC. Amino acid sequence: CSAWGQQETQYF.

The V gene is TRBV5-1, the J gene TRBJ1-4; D is unresolved. The CDR3 has 12 residues. The V gene lost 0 bases and the J gene lost 10 bases, with 7 bases spanning the gap. CDR1 and CDR2 (germline): SGHRS, YFSETQ. CDR3 DNA: TGCGCCAGCAGCTTGGAGGTGGGAAAACTGTTTTTT. Amino acids: CASSLEVGKLFF.

This clonotype has only one observation. J is TRBJ1-5 and V is TRBV9; perhaps TRBD1 as D (5 bases). The CDR3 runs to 14 residues. Trimming pared 3 bases from V and 6 bases from J, leaving 13 bases between. In germline, CDR1 is SGDLS, CDR2 YYNGEE. The CDR3 reads CASSEGGDGQPQHF. As DNA, the CDR3 is TGTGCCAGCAGCGAGGGAGGGGACGGTCAGCCCCAGCATTTT.

The J gene is TRBJ2-3, the V gene TRBV29-1; perhaps TRBD2 as D (5 bases). The V and J ends lost 4 bases and 4 bases respectively, with 18 bases between them. Per germline, CDR1 SQVTM and CDR2 ANQGSEA. CDR3 length equals 15 residues. Written as DNA, the CDR3 is TGCAGCGTTGTTTCTGCCGGGGTGGTCGCAGATACGCAGTATTTT. This translates into CSVVSAGVVADTQYF.

The chain recombines TRBV9 with TRBJ2-1; D remains ambiguous. Between the trimmed V and J ends, which lost 3 bases and 7 bases, there was a span of 14 bases. Germline-derived CDR1 and CDR2 are SGDLS and YYNGEE. This CDR3 is built from 14 residues. The CDR3 region is CASSAFTQGNEQFF. Here the CDR3 DNA reads TGTGCCAGCAGCGCGTTTACCCAAGGTAATGAGCAGTTCTTC.

V and J are TRBV6-5 and TRBJ1-1; 8 bases fit TRBD1. The CDR3 runs to 13 residues. V shed 5 bases, J shed 7 bases, and the junction held 6 bases outside the gene matches. The V gene's germline CDR1 is MNHEY and CDR2 SVGAGI. Here the CDR3 reads CASSTTGGYEAFF. In nucleotides, the CDR3 is TGTGCCAGCAGTACCACAGGGGGGTATGAAGCTTTCTTT.

The V and J genes are TRBV2 and TRBJ1-1; 9 positions agree with TRBD1. V lost 3 bases, J lost 4 bases, and 9 bases stayed unmatched. CDR3 length equals 16 residues. Per germline, CDR1 SNHLY and CDR2 FYNNEI. The CDR3 loop is CASSEGDRAIGTEAFF. Here the CDR3 DNA reads TGTGCCAGCAGTGAGGGGGACAGGGCTATAGGCACTGAAGCTTTCTTT. Drawing the rest from reference TRBV2 and TRBJ1-1, the complete variable domain is EPEVTQTPSHQVTQMGQEVILRCVPISNHLYFYWYRQILGQKVEFLVSFYNNEISEKSEIFDDQFSVERPDGSNFTLKIRSTKLEDSAMYFCASSEGDRAIGTEAFFGQGTRLTVV.

The chain is built from TRBV29-1 and TRBJ1-2; D gene uncertain. The CDR3 is 10 residues long. CDR1 is SQVTM, CDR2 ANQGSEA, per germline. Trimming removed 3 bases at V and 3 bases at J, with 2 bases between. The CDR3 DNA follows: TGCAGCGTTGACGACTATGGCTACACCTTC. Its protein product is CSVDDYGYTF. Complete variable domain (other parts from reference TRBV29-1 and TRBJ1-2): SAVISQKPSRDICQRGTSLTIQCQVDSQVTMMFWYRQQPGQSLTLIATANQGSEATYESGFVIDKFPISRPNLTFSTLTVSNMSPEDSSIYLCSVDDYGYTFGSGTRLTVV.